The clone carrying this TCR beta chain has more than one count but fewer than ten. Clones were sequenced by immunoSEQ multiplex PCR, and TCRdb holds only the in-frame ones, with some missing. The sample consists of 35,000 to 45,000 clones, about 89% of them appearing once. The data derive from a study of OX40 agonist ivuxolimab in advanced cancers. The sequence was collected from an adult with an advanced solid tumor such as melanoma, head and neck, liver or kidney cancer. This specimen consisted of CD4+ or CD8+ T cells sorted from blood, obtained in a trial of the OX40 agonist ivuxolimab.

The CDR3 here is CASSVSLQGADGYTF. The CDR3 nucleotides read TGTGCCAGCAGTGTCTCCTTACAGGGGGCGGATGGCTACACCTTC. The chain joins TRBV6-1 to TRBJ1-2, with 9 bases matching TRBD1. Germline loops: CDR1 MNHNS, CDR2 SASEGT. The CDR3 consists of 15 residues. The junction had 9 bases not matched to a gene; V was cut back by 4 bases and J by 6 bases.